This TCR beta chain was profiled in a study of Graves' ophthalmopathy and Graves' hyperthyroidism. About the study: Before any treatment, peripheral blood was taken at the initial diagnosis.

The diagnosis was founded upon clinical symptoms, serum thyroxine, TRAb, thyroid ultrasound and orbital computed tomography. Amplified TCR beta CDR3 regions were obtained using RNA transcripts as template. HTBI-primed RT-PCR formed the first round, and a multiplex PCR formed the second. TCRdb passed the multiplex PCR reads through MiXCR, listing each CDR3 protein once. The sample shows some 750,000 distinct CDR3 sequences, 40% of them seen only once. Germline CDR1 reads MNHEY; CDR2 reads SVGAGI. V shed 5 bases and J 5 bases; nucleotides not matched to a gene: 9. The CDR3 totals 15 residues. The sample taken for sequencing was peripheral blood. The sequence was obtained from an adult man with Graves' ophthalmopathy. The V and J genes are TRBV6-5 and TRBJ1-2; the match to TRBD1 covers 9 bases. The CDR3 DNA reads as TGTGCCAGCAGTGAAGCGAAGACAGGGGGGTATGGCTACACCTTC. Protein product: CASSEAKTGGYGYTF.